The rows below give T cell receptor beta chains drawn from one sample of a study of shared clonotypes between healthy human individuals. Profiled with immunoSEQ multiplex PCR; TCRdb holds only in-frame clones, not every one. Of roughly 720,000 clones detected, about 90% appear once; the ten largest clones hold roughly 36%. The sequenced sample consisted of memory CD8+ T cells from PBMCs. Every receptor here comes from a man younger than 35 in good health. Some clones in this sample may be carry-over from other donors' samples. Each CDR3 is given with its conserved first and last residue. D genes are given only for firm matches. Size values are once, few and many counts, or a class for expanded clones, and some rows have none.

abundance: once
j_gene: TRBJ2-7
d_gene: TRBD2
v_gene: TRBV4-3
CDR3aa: CASSPGTTSQGSTYEQYF
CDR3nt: TGCGCCAGCAGCCCCGGGACTACATCCCAAGGGTCTACCTACGAGCAGTACTTC

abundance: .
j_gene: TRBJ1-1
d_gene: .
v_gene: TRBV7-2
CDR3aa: CASSLVRTASEAFF
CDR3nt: TGTGCCAGCAGCTTAGTTCGGACAGCCTCTGAAGCTTTCTTT

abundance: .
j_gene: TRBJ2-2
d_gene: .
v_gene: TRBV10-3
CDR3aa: CAISVSGPGELFF
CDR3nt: TGTGCCATCAGTGTTTCGGGTCCCGGGGAGCTGTTTTTT

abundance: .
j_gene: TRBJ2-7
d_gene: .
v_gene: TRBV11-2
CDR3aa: CASSLGASIYEQYF
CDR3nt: TGTGCCAGCAGCTTAGGGGCTTCAATCTACGAGCAGTACTTC

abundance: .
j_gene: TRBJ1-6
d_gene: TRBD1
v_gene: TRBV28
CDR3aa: CASSPGQQVSYNSPLHF
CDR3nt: TGTGCCAGCAGTCCGGGACAGCAAGTTTCCTATAATTCACCCCTCCACTTT

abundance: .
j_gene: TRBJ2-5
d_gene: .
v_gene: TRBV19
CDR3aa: CASSMLQGQETQYF
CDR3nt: TGTGCCAGTAGTATGCTACAGGGCCAAGAGACCCAGTACTTC

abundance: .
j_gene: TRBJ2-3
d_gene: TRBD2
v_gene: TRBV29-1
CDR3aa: CSVVRTSGSTDTQYF
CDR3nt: TGCAGCGTGGTCCGGACTAGCGGGAGCACAGATACGCAGTATTTT

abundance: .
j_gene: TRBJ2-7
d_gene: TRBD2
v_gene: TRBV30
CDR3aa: CAWSGGPLAGGTYEQYF
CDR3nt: TGTGCCTGGAGTGGGGGGCCCCTTGCGGGGGGCACCTACGAGCAGTACTTC

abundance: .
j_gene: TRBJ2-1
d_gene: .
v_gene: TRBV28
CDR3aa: CASSLFRIEGLGEQFF
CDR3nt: TGTGCCAGCAGTTTATTCCGTATTGAAGGGCTGGGTGAGCAGTTCTTC

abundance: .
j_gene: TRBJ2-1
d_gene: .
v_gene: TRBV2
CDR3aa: CASRIFRDGYNEQFF
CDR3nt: TGTGCCAGCCGCATTTTCCGGGACGGCTACAATGAGCAGTTCTTC

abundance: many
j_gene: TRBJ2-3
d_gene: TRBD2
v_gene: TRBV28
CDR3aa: CASSALRTSGAPTDTQYF
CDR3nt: TGTGCCAGCAGTGCCCTACGGACTAGCGGGGCTCCCACAGATACGCAGTATTTT